The subject of this entry is one TCR beta chain. The target of this receptor is not known. No base qualities exist here, and no much larger clone lies one base off it. The donors were 40 or so Caucasian individuals from Russia, aged 6 to 90 years, who were systemically healthy. Around 10 milliliters of peripheral blood were collected from each donor into EDTA-treated Vacutainer tubes. Ficoll-Paque density-gradient centrifugation was used to isolate PBMCs, with at least 6.5 million per sample. Trizol reagent was used to extract total RNA from the PBMCs, yielding at least 6 micrograms per sample. Naive CD45RAhigh/CD27high T cell percentages were measured by flow cytometry on a PBMC aliquot from every donor. The CDR3 runs 19 amino acids, cysteine and phenylalanine included. Only the CDR3 portion is preserved as DNA: 57 bases, with reading frame beginning at the first base. The junction shows trimming of 4 bases on V and 4 bases on J, and the gene matches do not reach 16 bases of it. CDR1 and CDR2, per the germline V gene, are MGHRA and YSYEKL.

These data belong to a study of blood T cells in healthy people across ages (dated by TCRdb to about 2015). A note on the overall study: Template switching captured roughly one uniquely barcoded TCR beta cDNA molecule per two T cells in model experiments. The study analyzed two additional independent replicas of 1 million unique cDNA reads from the same blood draw for two donors, one aged 18 to 30 and one aged 80 or older. The donors were divided into four age groups: young (average about 15 years), middle-aged (roughly 42), aged (approximately 62) and long-lived (roughly 82). The study measured age-related changes in TCR beta repertoire diversity using deep sequencing normalized with unique cDNA molecular identifiers. To avoid experimental bias, donors of different ages were spread randomly across the sequencing lanes. Summary of the overall study and its limitations: The CMV infection status of donors was not known, potentially confounding age-related changes in expanded clonotypes. Observed TCR beta diversity per million T cells fell roughly linearly with age, and a significant reduction was already apparent by age approximately 40. Estimates of total diversity based on one million sequenced T cells were regarded as lower bounds and as underestimates. A strong correlation was found between observed TCR beta diversity and the percentage of naive T cells measured by flow cytometry. The long-lived group showed more naive CD4+ T cells, fewer expanded clones and increased TCR diversity than the aged group, suggesting age selection. Because profiling used bulk unsorted PBMCs, naive and antigen-experienced compartments could not be compared conclusively.

The library was obtained by 5' RACE. Reads for this sample came from an Illumina HiSeq 2500. A second PCR of roughly 7 to 11 cycles was performed with a sample-barcoded 5' primer and a J-beta primer mix. A unique molecular identifier was introduced onto each TCR beta cDNA molecule by a template-switch 5' adaptor carrying 12 random nucleotides. At least 2.5 million CDR3-containing paired-end reads were obtained from each sample. All of the RNA was converted into first-strand cDNA using the Mint cDNA synthesis kit, with a TRBC-specific oligonucleotide serving as the primer. All cDNA was treated with uracil-DNA glycosylase and then went through a first 18-cycle PCR with the universal primers M1SS and BC2_uni_R. As for the original processing: For normalization, 1 million high-quality reads, each with a distinct molecular identifier, were randomly selected from each sample. Reads sharing molecular identifiers were discarded rather than binned into consensus sequences. MiTCR, run with a Q25 quality threshold and the strictest error-elimination algorithm, handled CDR3 identification, clonotype clustering and error correction. A nonparametric unseen species model with Euler transformation was used to estimate lower-bound total TCR beta diversity. The public reads were reanalyzed by TCRdb: fastp trimming at Q25, MiXCR alignment, in-frame beta chains only. Each entry is one CDR3 protein sequence, shown with its most common DNA and genes. For this entry, the V and J calls and clone size follow TCRdb and not the study's own pipeline. The sample table contains roughly 1.4 million distinct CDR3 sequences; only one count was recorded for around 55% of them. Together, the top ten hold 6.5% to 8% of the sample.

Sequenced: blood. This clonotype was obtained from a man aged 18 to 35 in good health. The rearranged segments are TRBV4-1 and TRBJ2-2, with 9 bases aligning to TRBD1. The CDR3 reads CASSRKLGQGGPGTGELFF. Here is the DNA: TGCGCCAGCAGCCGAAAGCTGGGACAGGGTGGCCCGGGCACCGGGGAGCTGTTTTTT.